This TCR beta chain was documented in a study of cytomegalovirus exposure and HLA in healthy donors. Use of 60 Vbeta and 13 Jbeta primers characterized the PCR. TCRdb's copy holds only in-frame clones and misses some; the assay was immunoSEQ multiplex PCR. The data contain about 200,000 clones, 75% to 85% of them singletons. Study findings and constraints: TCR beta V- and J-gene trimming, according to a later analysis, was linked to a missense DCLRE1C variant. A list of around 150 TCR beta chains associated with cytomegalovirus was given.

About this clone: The antigen is unknown.

Germline CDR1 is MDHEN and CDR2 is SYDVKM. CDR3 length: 15 residues. The V and J ends lost 7 bases and 0 bases respectively, with 15 bases between them. V gene TRBV28 combines with J gene TRBJ1-1; D is ambiguous. Sequenced sample: PBMCs. The TCR originated in a girl between 5 and 17 years old in good health and CMV-seronegative. CDR3 in DNA: TGTGCCAGCACCTTACATCTTCTTTTGAACACTGAAGCTTTCTTT. It encodes CASTLHLLLNTEAFF.